The 7 T cell receptor beta chains in this list originate from one sample, sequenced in a study of OX40 agonist ivuxolimab in advanced cancers. The assay was immunoSEQ multiplex PCR, and TCRdb's table has in-frame clones only and misses some. The table includes about 15,000 clones, about 82% detected once. The material was CD4+ or CD8+ T cells sorted from blood, obtained in a trial of the OX40 agonist ivuxolimab. These receptors were obtained from an adult with an advanced solid tumor such as melanoma, head and neck, liver or kidney cancer.

The chain combines TRBV29-1 with TRBJ2-5; no definite D call. The V gene lost 3 bases and the J gene lost 1 base, with 9 bases spanning the gap. The CDR3 has 13 amino acids. CDR1 is SQVTM and CDR2 is ANQGSEA in the germline V gene. CDR3 loop: CSVDWAPQETQYF. As DNA, the CDR3 is TGCAGCGTTGACTGGGCACCCCAAGAGACCCAGTACTTC.

The chain carries TRBV4-1 and TRBJ2-5; the D gene is possibly TRBD2 (6 bases). The CDR3 sequence is 13 residues long. Deletions cut 4 bases from V and 4 bases from J, with 10 bases between. Germline CDR1 and CDR2: MGHRA and YSYEKL. The CDR3 is CASSLGGAETQYF. The DNA for the CDR3 is TGCGCCAGCAGCCTCGGGGGTGCAGAGACCCAGTACTTC.

CDR3 in amino acids: CASSPGLAGTYEQYF. The CDR3, as DNA: TGCGCCAGCAGCCCGGGACTAGCGGGTACCTACGAGCAGTACTTC. V gene TRBV5-1 combines with J gene TRBJ2-7; 12 nucleotides agree with TRBD2. The germline V gene has CDR1 SGHRS and CDR2 YFSETQ. The CDR3 has 15 residues. The junction had 4 bases not matched to a gene; V was cut back by 4 bases and J by 2 bases.

The V call is TRBV6-6, the J call TRBJ2-1; D gene unclear. Trimming took 4 bases from V and 0 from J, leaving 10 bases between them. This CDR3 spans 15 amino acids. The germline V gene encodes CDR1 MNHNY and CDR2 SVGAGI (reference sequence). CDR3 coding DNA: TGTGCCAGCAGTTTCGACTCCAGCTCCTACAATGAGCAGTTCTTC. Amino acid sequence: CASSFDSSSYNEQFF.

V and J are TRBV13 and TRBJ2-5; no clear D gene. The germline CDR1 and CDR2 sequences are PRHDT and FYEKMQ (reference sequence). V was cut by 5 bases and J by 5 bases, with 21 bases left in between. The CDR3 loop spans 16 amino acids. The CDR3 here is CASSVNPSGSSETQYF. As DNA, the CDR3 is TGTGCCAGCAGCGTAAACCCCTCTGGCAGTTCGGAGACCCAGTACTTC.

This rearrangement joins TRBV27 to TRBJ2-5; D is perhaps TRBD1 or TRBD2 (5 bases each). CDR1 and CDR2 (germline): MNHEY, SMNVEV (reference sequence). V gave up 5 bases and J gave up 3 bases, with 13 bases separating them. CDR3 length equals 14 residues. The CDR3 DNA sequence: TGTGCCAGCAGTCAATGGGACCGTAAAGAGACCCAGTACTTC. Translation: CASSQWDRKETQYF.

Turning to this clone: Additional DNA sequences in this sample encode the identical CDR3. This chain links TRBV19 with TRBJ2-7, with TRBD2 matching 7 bases. Trimming at V came to 6 bases and at J to 2 bases, leaving 4 bases not matched to a gene. The CDR3 is made up of 13 amino acids. From germline, CDR1 is LNHDA and CDR2 SQIVND (reference sequence). CDR3: CASSPGLTYEQYF. The CDR3 nucleotides read TGTGCCAGTAGCCCGGGACTAACCTACGAGCAGTACTTC.